Below are 17 T cell receptor beta chains sequenced from a single sample in a study of T cell responses to AZD1222 COVID-19 vaccine. Sequencing used immunoSEQ multiplex PCR; TCRdb keeps in-frame clones, though not all of them. The repertoire holds about 120,000 clones, with 80% to 95% as singletons. The source material was peripheral blood, sampled 28 days after the second AZD1222 dose. The receptors here all came from an adult who received the AZD1222 COVID-19 vaccine.

This chain joins TRBV14 and TRBJ1-2; weak D call: TRBD1 (5 bases). The CDR3 extends over 14 amino acids. V lost 1 base to trimming and J lost 2 bases, with 8 bases between them. The germline V gene encodes CDR1 SGHDN and CDR2 FVKESK. The CDR3 DNA sequence: TGTGCCAGCAGCCAAGGTCCAGGGAACTATGGCTACACCTTC. Protein: CASSQGPGNYGYTF.

The gene calls are TRBV28 and TRBJ1-2; TRBD1 matches 11 bases. J lost 4 bases, V lost 7 bases, and 8 bases had no gene match. The length of the CDR3 is 15 residues. Per germline, CDR1 MDHEN and CDR2 SYDVKM. CDR3 in amino acids: CASTIGTGGGYGYTF. CDR3 nucleotides: TGTGCCAGCACTATCGGGACAGGGGGGGGCTATGGCTACACCTTC.

The gene calls are TRBV19 and TRBJ2-1; D is unresolved. This CDR3 comprises 13 residues. Looked up from germline, CDR1 is LNHDA and CDR2 is SQIVND (reference sequence). The V and J ends lost 1 base and 3 bases respectively, with 4 bases between them. The DNA of the CDR3 is TGTGCCAGTAGTATAGGTTACTACAATGAGCAGTTCTTC. Protein sequence: CASSIGYYNEQFF.

A single count supports this clone. The chain employs TRBV2 and TRBJ2-7, with a possible D match to TRBD1 (6 bases). The germline V gene encodes CDR1 SNHLY and CDR2 FYNNEI. The CDR3 consists of 14 residues. V lost 4 bases and J 1 base, leaving 11 bases between the germline ends. The CDR3 loop reads CASSVQGPSYEQYF. CDR3 DNA sequence: TGTGCCAGCAGTGTGCAGGGGCCGTCCTACGAGCAGTACTTC.

This chain joins TRBV13 and TRBJ2-7, with 13 positions matching TRBD2. Germline V gives CDR1 PRHDT, CDR2 FYEKMQ (reference sequence). The CDR3 has 17 amino acids. V dropped 5 bases and J dropped 5; count of bases not matched to a gene: 12. CDR3 sequence reads: CASSATSGRPPGHEQYF. The CDR3, as DNA: TGTGCCAGCAGCGCGACTAGCGGGAGGCCCCCCGGCCACGAGCAGTACTTC. Looking up the rest from reference TRBV13 and TRBJ2-7 gives the full variable domain: AAGVIQSPRHLIKEKRETATLKCYPIPRHDTVYWYQQGPGQDPQFLISFYEKMQSDKGSIPDRFSAQQFSDYHSELNMSSLELGDSALYFCASSATSGRPPGHEQYFGPGTRLTVT.

The chain links TRBV5-6 to TRBJ1-2; possibly TRBD1 for D (6 bases). The CDR3 contains 16 residues. Germline values: CDR1 SGHDT, CDR2 YYEEEE. Between the trimmed V and J ends, which lost 0 bases and 2 bases, there was a span of 14 bases. The DNA of the CDR3 is TGTGCCAGCAGCTTGGACAGGGAAGGAGCCAACTATGGCTACACCTTC. Its translation: CASSLDREGANYGYTF. The whole variable domain, remainder taken from reference TRBV5-6 and TRBJ1-2, is DAGVTQSPTHLIKTRGQQVTLRCSPKSGHDTVSWYQQALGQGPQFIFQYYEEEERQRGNFPDRFSGHQFPNYSSELNVNALLLGDSALYLCASSLDREGANYGYTFGSGTRLTVV.

V and J are TRBV7-9 and TRBJ1-4, with unresolved D. The CDR3 is 15 amino acids. CDR1 SEHNR and CDR2 FQNEAQ come from the germline V gene (reference sequence). The V and J ends lost 1 base and 8 bases respectively, with 14 bases between them. The CDR3 DNA reads as TGTGCCAGCAGCTTAGTGTGGTCAAGAGGCGAAAAACTGTTTTTT. Its translation: CASSLVWSRGEKLFF.

V gene TRBV13 combines with J gene TRBJ1-2; 7 nucleotides line up with TRBD1. V lost 3 bases to trimming and J lost 6 bases; unmatched junction nucleotides: 10. Germline V lookup: CDR1 PRHDT, CDR2 FYEKMQ (reference sequence). The CDR3 extends over 15 amino acids. The CDR3 DNA reads TGTGCCAGCAGCTTCCTTCGGAAGGGGGCTGATGGCTACACCTTC. Translating it yields CASSFLRKGADGYTF.

The chain couples TRBV6-5 to TRBJ1-1; D unresolved. This CDR3 comprises 13 residues. Germline V gives CDR1 MNHEY, CDR2 SVGAGI. V gave up 2 bases and J gave up 4 bases, with 8 bases separating them. CDR3 DNA sequence: TGTGCCAGCAGTTACGGGCAGGTCACTGAAGCTTTCTTT. It yields the protein CASSYGQVTEAFF.

This clone has a single count. The V gene is TRBV6-6, the J gene TRBJ2-7, with D possibly TRBD2 on 5 matching bases. Trimming removed 7 bases from V and 9 bases from J, with 19 bases in between. Germline CDR1 MNHNY, CDR2 SVGAGI (reference sequence). This CDR3 region has 13 residues. The CDR3 bases are TGTGCCAGCAAGGTGGAGGAAAGAACGAGGCAGTACTTC. Translating it yields CASKVEERTRQYF.

The chain carries TRBV7-8 and TRBJ2-7, with D perhaps being TRBD1 or TRBD2 (5 bases each). Trimming stripped 4 bases from V and 8 bases from J, with 21 bases between. CDR1 SGHVS and CDR2 FQNEAQ come from the germline V gene. The CDR3 has 15 residues. This CDR3 is CASSSNTGTSEKQYF. The DNA for the CDR3 is TGTGCCAGCAGCTCCAATACCGGGACGTCCGAGAAGCAGTACTTC.

This sequence joins TRBV4-2 and TRBJ2-7, with TRBD2 identical over 7 bases. Germline CDR1 is LGHNA and CDR2 is YNFKEQ. V was pared by 4 bases and J by 2 bases, with 5 bases of the junction left unmatched. The CDR3 extends over 14 amino acids. The DNA for the CDR3 is TGTGCCAGCAGCCGAATCAGCGGGACCTACGAGCAGTACTTC. Protein product: CASSRISGTYEQYF.

The rearrangement uses TRBV6-6 and TRBJ2-3, with 7 bases aligning to TRBD1. With V trimmed by 10 bases and J by 5 bases, 12 bases remained unmatched. The length of the CDR3 is 14 residues. In germline, CDR1 is MNHNY, CDR2 SVGAGI (reference sequence). DNA for the CDR3: TGTGCCACCCTTACACAGGGGCTTGGAGATACGCAGTATTTT. This gives the protein CATLTQGLGDTQYF.

This clone was picked up a small number of times. The chain uses TRBV11-2 and TRBJ2-7, with D possibly TRBD2 on 6 matching bases. This CDR3 region has 15 residues. The V gene's germline CDR1 is SGHAT and CDR2 FQNNGV. V gave up 6 bases and J gave up 1 base, with 16 bases separating them. CDR3 in amino acids: CASRPAGMTSYEQYF. DNA for the CDR3: TGTGCCAGCAGGCCGGCGGGGATGACATCCTACGAGCAGTACTTC. Drawing the rest from reference TRBV11-2 and TRBJ2-7, the complete variable domain is EAGVAQSPRYKIIEKRQSVAFWCNPISGHATLYWYQQILGQGPKLLIQFQNNGVVDDSQLPKDRFSAERLKGVDSTLKIQPAKLEDSAVYLCASRPAGMTSYEQYFGPGTRLTVT.

V gene TRBV7-8 combines with J gene TRBJ1-1; the D gene is possibly TRBD1 (5 bases). Germline V gene lookup returns CDR1 SGHVS and CDR2 FQNEAQ. This CDR3 spans 15 amino acids. Trimming stripped 4 bases from V and 3 bases from J, with 15 bases between. CDR3 sequence reads: CASSSVGRADTEAFF. As DNA, the CDR3 is TGTGCCAGCAGCTCGGTGGGCAGGGCGGACACTGAAGCTTTCTTT.

This chain uses TRBV2 with TRBJ2-2; D assignment may be TRBD1 or TRBD2 (6 bases each). Trimming cost V 6 bases and J 0 bases, with 11 bases left between them. Germline V gene sequence: CDR1 SNHLY, CDR2 FYNNEI. This CDR3 is built from 15 residues. The DNA for the CDR3 is TGTGCCAGCAGCGGGGGCGGGGCGAACACCGGGGAGCTGTTTTTT. It specifies CASSGGGANTGELFF.

This clone was seen only a few times. The V gene is TRBV7-2, the J gene TRBJ1-5; D uncertain. The CDR3 sequence is 13 residues long. V lost 5 bases to trimming and J lost 2 bases, with 7 bases between them. The germline V gene encodes CDR1 SGHTA and CDR2 FQGNSA. The DNA of the CDR3 is TGTGCCAGCAGCATTAGAGGCAATCAGCCCCAGCATTTT. This encodes CASSIRGNQPQHF.